This is a list of T cell receptor beta chains from one sample in a study of cytomegalovirus exposure and HLA in healthy donors. Using immunoSEQ multiplex PCR, the repertoire was profiled, and TCRdb retains in-frame clones only, with some absent. Altogether under 200,000 clones are present, about 84% being singletons, with the ten largest covering over 3.5%. The sequencing sample was made of PBMCs. The source of these receptors is a man over 45 in good health and CMV-seronegative. The CDR3 runs from the conserved cysteine through the conserved F or W. The order of the fields is clone size, V gene, J gene, D gene, CDR3 DNA, CDR3 protein. A D gene is named only where the DNA matches it firmly. Size values are once, few and many counts, or a class for expanded clones, and some rows have none.

NA	TRBV2	TRBJ1-4	NA	TGTGCCAGCAGTCGCTCCGGTGCCTCGGGTGAAAAACTGTTTTTT	CASSRSGASGEKLFF
NA	TRBV6-1	TRBJ1-6	TRBD1	TGTGCCAGCAGCAAGGGGGGACAGTATAATTCACCCCTCCACTTT	CASSKGGQYNSPLHF
NA	TRBV18	TRBJ1-3	NA	TGTGCCAGCTCACCCCGGACAGTCCCCTCTGGAAACACCATATATTTT	CASSPRTVPSGNTIYF
NA	TRBV27	TRBJ1-3	TRBD1	TGTGCCAGCAGTTCAGGGGGTATAGGAAACACCATATATTTT	CASSSGGIGNTIYF
NA	TRBV9	TRBJ2-5	NA	TGTGCCAGCAGCGTAATTGGAGGGACTCAAGAGACCCAGTACTTC	CASSVIGGTQETQYF
NA	TRBV12-5	TRBJ2-6	NA	TGTGCTAGTTCCGCGTCTGGGGCCAACGTCCTGACTTTC	CASSASGANVLTF
NA	TRBV7-9	TRBJ1-5	NA	TGTTCCAGCAGCTCAGCGAAGGGGCAGCCCCAGCATTTT	CSSSSAKGQPQHF
once	TRBV5-1	TRBJ2-5	NA	TGCGCCAGCAGCTTGAGAGCGGGTTACCAAGAGACCCAGTACTTC	CASSLRAGYQETQYF
few	TRBV7-9	TRBJ2-3	NA	TGTGCCAGCAGCTGGACAGACACAGATACGCAGTATTTT	CASSWTDTDTQYF
NA	TRBV2	TRBJ1-5	NA	TGTGCCAGCAGCCCCGCGGGGGGGGGAAGGCAGCCCCAGCATTTT	CASSPAGGGRQPQHF
NA	TRBV12-5	TRBJ1-2	NA	TGTGCTAGTGGTCACGGGACATTTGGCTACACCTTC	CASGHGTFGYTF
once	TRBV5-4	TRBJ2-7	TRBD1	TGTGCCAGCAGCATAGGACAGGGGTACTACGAGCAGTACTTC	CASSIGQGYYEQYF
NA	TRBV6-5	TRBJ1-1	NA	TGTGCCAGCAGTTATCGCGGGGGCGACACTGAAGCTTTCTTT	CASSYRGGDTEAFF
NA	TRBV5-6	TRBJ2-5	NA	TGTGCCAGCAGCCCTACAGGGCCCCTTGGAGAGACCCAGTACTTC	CASSPTGPLGETQYF
NA	TRBV5-6	TRBJ1-5	NA	TGTGCCAGCAGCTTGGGTGGCTGGGGGCCGGGCAATCAGCCCCAGCATTTT	CASSLGGWGPGNQPQHF
NA	TRBV30	TRBJ1-5	NA	TGTGCCTGGAGGGCGGCAGGGGCAAGTCAGCCCCAGCATTTT	CAWRAAGASQPQHF
NA	TRBV14	TRBJ1-3	NA	TGTGCCAGCAGCCAAGATCTTCCGGGTCCCTCTGGAAACACCATATATTTT	CASSQDLPGPSGNTIYF
once	TRBV6-5	TRBJ1-6	TRBD1	TGTGCCAGCAGTTACCGCGGGACAGGGGTTAATTCACCCCTCCACTTT	CASSYRGTGVNSPLHF
once	TRBV2	TRBJ2-7	TRBD1	TGTGCCAGCAGCTATGGACAGGGCCTCTACGAGCAGTACTTC	CASSYGQGLYEQYF
NA	TRBV7-9	TRBJ1-2	NA	TGTTCCAGCAGCTTATGGGAGGGCTATGGCTACACCTTC	CSSSLWEGYGYTF
NA	TRBV5-4	TRBJ2-2	NA	TGTGCCAGCAGCTCCGTCCGCGAGAACACCGGGGAGCTGTTTTTT	CASSSVRENTGELFF
NA	TRBV2	TRBJ2-1	NA	TGTGCCGCACAATTTTTGGACAATGAGCAGTTCTTC	CAAQFLDNEQFF
NA	TRBV5-1	TRBJ1-5	NA	TGCGCCAGCAGCCCGGAGGGGAATCAGCCCCAGCATTTT	CASSPEGNQPQHF
NA	TRBV5-1	TRBJ1-3	NA	TGCGCCAGCAGACCGGCGGGTCGCTCTGGAAACACCATATATTTT	CASRPAGRSGNTIYF
few	TRBV4-3	TRBJ2-6	NA	TGCGCCAGCAGCCAAGATTGGCGGGGTAACGTCCTGACTTTC	CASSQDWRGNVLTF
NA	TRBV14	TRBJ2-7	NA	TGTGCCAGCAGCCAAGTTGGTCAGGGCGAGCAGTACTTC	CASSQVGQGEQYF
NA	TRBV18	TRBJ2-1	NA	TGTGCCAGCGGTAGGGGGAGCTCCTACAATGAGCAGTTCTTC	CASGRGSSYNEQFF
NA	TRBV5-4	TRBJ1-2	NA	TGTGCCAGCAGCTTGATTTCCCGACAGCTGCTCTATGGCTACACCTTC	CASSLISRQLLYGYTF
NA	TRBV2	TRBJ1-1	NA	TGTGCCAGCAGTGGGGGCGGGGGAGCTTTCTTT	CASSGGGGAFF
NA	TRBV29-1	TRBJ2-7	NA	TGCAGCGTTGAAGTCGGCCAGGGCCCCTACGAGCAGTACTTC	CSVEVGQGPYEQYF
NA	TRBV19	TRBJ1-1	NA	TGTGCCAGTAGTCCCGGGACACCGAACACTGAAGCTTTCTTT	CASSPGTPNTEAFF
NA	TRBV9	TRBJ2-2	NA	TGTGCCAGCAGCGGGGACATTTCCACCGGGGAGCTGTTTTTT	CASSGDISTGELFF
NA	TRBV27	TRBJ1-4	TRBD1	TGTGCCAGCAGCCCCGCAATGGACAGGGTTGAAAAACTGTTTTTT	CASSPAMDRVEKLFF
few	TRBV21-1	TRBJ1-2	NA	TGTGCCAGCAGCAAAGAGTCGGGACAGATGAGGGGCTACACCTTC	CASSKESGQMRGYTF
NA	TRBV5-1	TRBJ1-6	TRBD1	TGCGCCAGCAGCTTGGAAGGACAGGGGAATTCACCCCTCCACTTT	CASSLEGQGNSPLHF
NA	TRBV6-6	TRBJ2-3	NA	TGTGCCAGCAGTTGGAGGGACCCTAGCACAGATACGCAGTATTTT	CASSWRDPSTDTQYF
NA	TRBV2	TRBJ1-2	NA	TGTGCCAGCAGTCTAAGTCCGGTAAACTATGGCTACACCTTC	CASSLSPVNYGYTF
NA	TRBV7-8	TRBJ2-5	NA	TGTGCCAGCAGTCGCCAAGAGACCCAGTACTTC	CASSRQETQYF
once	TRBV6-1	TRBJ1-2	NA	TGTGCCAGCAGTGATGTGGCGGATATGGGCTACACCTTC	CASSDVADMGYTF
NA	TRBV7-2	TRBJ1-5	NA	TGTGCCAGCAGCTTAACGCCAGGTAATCAGCCCCAGCATTTT	CASSLTPGNQPQHF
NA	TRBV6-1	TRBJ2-3	NA	TGTGCCAGCAGTGATGGTTACGGGGAGTATTTT	CASSDGYGEYF
NA	TRBV5-4	TRBJ2-3	NA	TGTGCCAGCAGCCCCGGCCAGGGCCGCACAGATACGCAGTATTTT	CASSPGQGRTDTQYF
NA	TRBV27	TRBJ2-7	TRBD2	TGTGCCAGCAGTCCGGGACTAGCGGGGTACTACGAGCAGTACTTC	CASSPGLAGYYEQYF
NA	TRBV4-3	TRBJ2-1	NA	TGCGCCAGCAGCCAACACGAGGAAGTGGGTGAGCAGTTCTTC	CASSQHEEVGEQFF
once	TRBV19	TRBJ1-5	TRBD1	TGTGCCAGTAGTATAGACTCACAGGGGGCAGGTAATCAGCCCCAGCATTTT	CASSIDSQGAGNQPQHF